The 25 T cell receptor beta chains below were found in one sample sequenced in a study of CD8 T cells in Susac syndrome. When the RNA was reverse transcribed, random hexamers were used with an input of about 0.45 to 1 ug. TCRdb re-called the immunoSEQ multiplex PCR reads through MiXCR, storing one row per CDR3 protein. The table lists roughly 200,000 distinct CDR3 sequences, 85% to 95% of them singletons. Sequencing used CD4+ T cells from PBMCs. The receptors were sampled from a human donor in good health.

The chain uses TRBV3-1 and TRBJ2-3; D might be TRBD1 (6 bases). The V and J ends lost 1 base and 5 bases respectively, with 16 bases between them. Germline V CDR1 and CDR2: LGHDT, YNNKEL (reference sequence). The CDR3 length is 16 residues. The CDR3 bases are TGTGCCAGCAGCCAAGTTTCCAGCCCGACAGGAGATACGCAGTATTTT. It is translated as CASSQVSSPTGDTQYF.

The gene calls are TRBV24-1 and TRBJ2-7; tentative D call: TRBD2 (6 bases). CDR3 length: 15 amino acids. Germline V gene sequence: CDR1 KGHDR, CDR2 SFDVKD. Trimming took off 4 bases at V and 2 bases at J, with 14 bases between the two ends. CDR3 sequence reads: CATSDPRTGAYEQYF. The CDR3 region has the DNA TGTGCCACCAGTGACCCCCGGACGGGGGCCTACGAGCAGTACTTC.

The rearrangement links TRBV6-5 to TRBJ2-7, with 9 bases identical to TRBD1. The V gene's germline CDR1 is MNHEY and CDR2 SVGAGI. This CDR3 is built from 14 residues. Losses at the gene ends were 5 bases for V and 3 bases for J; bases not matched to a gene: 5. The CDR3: CASSMTGGGYEQYF. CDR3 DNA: TGTGCCAGCAGTATGACAGGGGGAGGCTACGAGCAGTACTTC.

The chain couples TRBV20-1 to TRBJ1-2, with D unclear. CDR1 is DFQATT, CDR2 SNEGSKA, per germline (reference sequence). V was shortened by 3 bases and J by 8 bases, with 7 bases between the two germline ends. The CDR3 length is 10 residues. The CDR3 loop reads CSASDLGYTF. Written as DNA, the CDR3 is TGCAGTGCTAGTGATTTAGGCTACACCTTC.

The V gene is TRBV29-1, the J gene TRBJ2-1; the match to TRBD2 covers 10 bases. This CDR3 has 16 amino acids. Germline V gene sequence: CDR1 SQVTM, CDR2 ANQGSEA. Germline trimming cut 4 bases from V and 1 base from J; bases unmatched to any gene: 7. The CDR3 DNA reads TGCAGCGTTGGGGCTAGCGGGAGTGTATCCTACAATGAGCAGTTCTTC. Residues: CSVGASGSVSYNEQFF.

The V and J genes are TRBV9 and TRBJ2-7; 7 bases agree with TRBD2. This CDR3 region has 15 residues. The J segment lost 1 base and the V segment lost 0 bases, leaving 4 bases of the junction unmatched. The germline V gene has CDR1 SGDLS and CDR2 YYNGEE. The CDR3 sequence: CASSVAGGGSYEQYF. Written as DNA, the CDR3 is TGTGCCAGCAGCGTAGCGGGCGGGGGATCCTACGAGCAGTACTTC.

CDR3 nucleotides: TGTGCCAGTAGTGTGGGACATCTCGACGAGCAGTACTTC. It is translated as CASSVGHLDEQYF. This sequence joins TRBV19 and TRBJ2-7, with D possibly TRBD1 on 6 matching bases. The ends were cut back, 5 bases at V and 5 bases at J, with 13 bases in the middle. This CDR3 is 13 amino acids long. CDR1 is LNHDA and CDR2 is SQIVND in the germline V gene (reference sequence).

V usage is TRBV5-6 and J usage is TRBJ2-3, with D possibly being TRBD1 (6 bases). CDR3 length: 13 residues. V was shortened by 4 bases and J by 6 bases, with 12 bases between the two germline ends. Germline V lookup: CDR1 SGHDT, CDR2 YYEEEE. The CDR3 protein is CASSKGQRDTQYF. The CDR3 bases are TGTGCCAGCAGCAAAGGACAGCGCGATACGCAGTATTTT.

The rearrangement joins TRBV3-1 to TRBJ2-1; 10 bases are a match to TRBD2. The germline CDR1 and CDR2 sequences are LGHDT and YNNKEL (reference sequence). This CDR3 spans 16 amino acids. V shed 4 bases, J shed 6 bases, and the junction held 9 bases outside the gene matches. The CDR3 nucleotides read TGTGCCAGCAGCCGCAACCTAGCGGGAGCGGGCAATGAGCAGTTCTTC. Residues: CASSRNLAGAGNEQFF.

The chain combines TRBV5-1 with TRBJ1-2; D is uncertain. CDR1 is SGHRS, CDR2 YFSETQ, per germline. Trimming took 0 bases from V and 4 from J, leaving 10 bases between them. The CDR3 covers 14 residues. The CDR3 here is CASSLGNHPYGYTF. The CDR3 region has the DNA TGCGCCAGCAGCTTGGGAAACCACCCCTATGGCTACACCTTC.

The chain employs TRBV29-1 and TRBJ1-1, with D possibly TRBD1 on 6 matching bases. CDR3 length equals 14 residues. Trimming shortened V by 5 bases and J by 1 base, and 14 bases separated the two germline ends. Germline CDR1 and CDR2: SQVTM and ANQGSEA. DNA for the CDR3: TGCAGCGTTCATCGAGGGACATCGAACACTGAAGCTTTCTTT. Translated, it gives CSVHRGTSNTEAFF. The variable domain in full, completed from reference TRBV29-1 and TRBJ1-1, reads SAVISQKPSRDICQRGTSLTIQCQVDSQVTMMFWYRQQPGQSLTLIATANQGSEATYESGFVIDKFPISRPNLTFSTLTVSNMSPEDSSIYLCSVHRGTSNTEAFFGQGTRLTVV.

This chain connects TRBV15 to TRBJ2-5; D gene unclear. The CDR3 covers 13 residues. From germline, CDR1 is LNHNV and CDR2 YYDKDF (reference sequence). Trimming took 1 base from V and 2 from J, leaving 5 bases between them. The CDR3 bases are TGTGCCACCAGCAGAGGCCAGCAAGAGACCCAGTACTTC. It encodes CATSRGQQETQYF. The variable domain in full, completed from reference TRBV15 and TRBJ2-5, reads DAMVIQNPRYQVTQFGKPVTLSCSQTLNHNVMYWYQQKSSQAPKLLFHYYDKDFNNEADTPDNFQSRRPNTSFCFLDIRSPGLGDTAMYLCATSRGQQETQYFGPGTRLLVL.

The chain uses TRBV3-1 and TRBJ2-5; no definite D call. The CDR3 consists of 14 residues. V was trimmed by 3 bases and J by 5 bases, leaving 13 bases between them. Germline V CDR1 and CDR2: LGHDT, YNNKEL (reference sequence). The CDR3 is CASSQFSRRETQYF. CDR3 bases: TGTGCCAGCAGCCAGTTCTCCCGAAGGGAGACCCAGTACTTC.

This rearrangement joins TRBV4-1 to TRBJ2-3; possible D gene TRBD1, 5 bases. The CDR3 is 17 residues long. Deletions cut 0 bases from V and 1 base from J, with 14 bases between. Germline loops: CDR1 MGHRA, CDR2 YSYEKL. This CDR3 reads CASSQETRGVGTDTQYF. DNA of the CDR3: TGCGCCAGCAGCCAAGAAACAAGGGGCGTCGGCACAGATACGCAGTATTTT.

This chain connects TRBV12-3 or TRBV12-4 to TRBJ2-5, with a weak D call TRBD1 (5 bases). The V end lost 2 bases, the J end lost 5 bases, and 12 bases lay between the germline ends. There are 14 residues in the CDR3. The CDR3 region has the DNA TGTGCCAGCAGTTTATGGGCACAGGTGGAGACCCAGTACTTC. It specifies CASSLWAQVETQYF.

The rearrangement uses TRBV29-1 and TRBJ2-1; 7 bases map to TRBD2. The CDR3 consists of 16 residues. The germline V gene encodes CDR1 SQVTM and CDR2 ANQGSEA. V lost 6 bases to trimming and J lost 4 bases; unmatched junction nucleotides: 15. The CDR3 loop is CSVIPSWGGGYNEQFF. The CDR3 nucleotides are TGCAGCGTAATTCCATCCTGGGGCGGGGGATACAATGAGCAGTTCTTC.

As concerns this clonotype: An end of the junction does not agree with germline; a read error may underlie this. The chain's CDR3 is CSASTAAGLAETGELFF. The CDR3 DNA follows: TGTAGTGCTAGTACAGCCGCGGGACTAGCGGAAACCGGGGAGCTGTTTTTT. The V and J genes are TRBV20-1 and TRBJ2-2, with TRBD2 matching 11 bases. In germline, CDR1 is DFQATT, CDR2 SNEGSKA (reference sequence). CDR3 length: 17 amino acids.

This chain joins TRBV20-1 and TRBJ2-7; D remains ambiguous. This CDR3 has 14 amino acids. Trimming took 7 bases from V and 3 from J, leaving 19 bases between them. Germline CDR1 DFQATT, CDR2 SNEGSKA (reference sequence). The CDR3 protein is CSVVTPRGYYEQYV. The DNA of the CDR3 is TGCAGTGTTGTGACCCCTAGAGGATACTACGAGCAGTACGTC.

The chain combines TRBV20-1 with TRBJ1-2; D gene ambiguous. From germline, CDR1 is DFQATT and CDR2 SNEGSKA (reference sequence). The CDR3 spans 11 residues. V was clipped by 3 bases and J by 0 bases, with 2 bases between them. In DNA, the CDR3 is TGCAGTGCTAGGTCTAACTATGGCTACACCTTC. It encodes CSARSNYGYTF.

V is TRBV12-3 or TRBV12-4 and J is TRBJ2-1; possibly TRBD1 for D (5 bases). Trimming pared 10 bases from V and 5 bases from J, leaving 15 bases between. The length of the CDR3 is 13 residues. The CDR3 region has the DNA TGTGCCAACCACCCGACAGCCCACAATGAGCAGTTCTTC. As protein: CANHPTAHNEQFF.

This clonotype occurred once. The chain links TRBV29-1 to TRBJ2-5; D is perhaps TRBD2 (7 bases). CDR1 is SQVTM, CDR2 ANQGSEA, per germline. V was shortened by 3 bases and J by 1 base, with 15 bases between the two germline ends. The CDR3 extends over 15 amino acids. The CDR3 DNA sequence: TGCAGCGTTGACCTCGGGGGGCGGGGCCAAGAGACCCAGTACTTC. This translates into CSVDLGGRGQETQYF.

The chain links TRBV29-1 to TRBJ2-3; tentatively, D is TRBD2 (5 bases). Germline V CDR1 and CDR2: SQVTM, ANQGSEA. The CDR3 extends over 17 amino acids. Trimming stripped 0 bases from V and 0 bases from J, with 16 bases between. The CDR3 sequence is CSVEDYQGGWSTDTQYF. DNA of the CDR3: TGCAGCGTTGAAGATTACCAAGGCGGGTGGAGCACAGATACGCAGTATTTT.

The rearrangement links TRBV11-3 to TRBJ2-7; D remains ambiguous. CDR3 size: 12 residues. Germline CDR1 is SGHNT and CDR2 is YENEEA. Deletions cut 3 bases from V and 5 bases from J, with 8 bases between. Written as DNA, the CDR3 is TGTGCCAGCAGCTTCCGGAGAAACGAGCAGTACTTC. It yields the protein CASSFRRNEQYF.

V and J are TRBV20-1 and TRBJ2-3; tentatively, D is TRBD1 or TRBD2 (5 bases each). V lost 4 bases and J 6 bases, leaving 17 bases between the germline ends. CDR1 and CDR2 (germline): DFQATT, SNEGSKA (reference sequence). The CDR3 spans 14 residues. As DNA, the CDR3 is TGCAGTGCTAATGAGGGGCCAGCGACGGATACGCAGTATTTT. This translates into CSANEGPATDTQYF.

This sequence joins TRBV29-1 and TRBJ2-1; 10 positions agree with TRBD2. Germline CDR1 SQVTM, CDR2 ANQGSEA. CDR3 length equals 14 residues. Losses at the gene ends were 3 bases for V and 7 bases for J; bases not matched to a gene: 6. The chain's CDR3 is CSVDPAGGPNEQFF. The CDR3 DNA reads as TGCAGCGTTGATCCAGCGGGGGGGCCAAATGAGCAGTTCTTC.